Following are 21 T cell receptor beta chains from one sample sequenced in a study of spatial heterogeneity in lung cancer. Time point noted: sample taken at primary tumor resection. TCRdb passed the 5' RACE reads through MiXCR, listing each CDR3 protein once. Of a few thousand distinct CDR3 sequences in the sample, around 2.7% were seen once. Sequencing used normal lung tissue next to the tumor, obtained at surgery. These TCRs come from a male donor with early-stage non-small cell lung cancer.

Sample share makes this clonotype medium-sized. This chain uses TRBV6-5 with TRBJ1-6; 9 nucleotides align to TRBD1. V was pared by 7 bases and J by 9 bases, with 7 bases of the junction left unmatched. This CDR3 is built from 14 residues. Germline-derived CDR1 and CDR2 are MNHEY and SVGAGI. The CDR3 nucleotides are TGTGCCAGCACCAAGGGACAGGGAAGTTCACCCCTCCACTTT. Protein product: CASTKGQGSSPLHF.

By proportion, this clonotype is medium-sized. The rearrangement joins TRBV30 to TRBJ2-7; TRBD2 might be the D (5 bases). Deletions cut 0 bases from V and 5 bases from J, with 5 bases between. This CDR3 has 11 residues. Germline assignment: CDR1 GTSNPN and CDR2 SVGIG (reference sequence). CDR3 residues: CAWSVGDEQYF. The CDR3 bases are TGTGCCTGGAGTGTCGGGGACGAGCAGTACTTC.

This clonotype has at least ten counts. Written as DNA, the CDR3 is TGTGCCAGCAGCCGTGGGGACAGTCGCACAGATACGCAGTATTTT. Translating gives CASSRGDSRTDTQYF. The V and J genes are TRBV7-9 and TRBJ2-3, with 7 bases fitting TRBD1. Germline loops: CDR1 SEHNR, CDR2 FQNEAQ (reference sequence). After removal of 5 bases from V and 1 base from J, the junction contained 6 bases not matched to a gene. CDR3 length: 15 residues. The variable domain in full, completed from reference TRBV7-9 and TRBJ2-3, reads DTGVSQNPRHKITKRGQNVTFRCDPISEHNRLYWYRQTLGQGPEFLTYFQNEAQLEKSRLLSDRFSAERPKGSFSTLEIQRTEQGDSAMYLCASSRGDSRTDTQYFGPGTRLTVL.

The rearrangement links TRBV15 to TRBJ1-5, with a weak D call TRBD1 (6 bases). The length of the CDR3 is 13 residues. CDR1 LNHNV and CDR2 YYDKDF come from the germline V gene (reference sequence). V gave up 2 bases and J gave up 7 bases, with 9 bases separating them. CDR3 sequence (DNA): TGTGCCACCAGCAGAAAGGGGGGACAGCCCCAGCATTTT. Translating gives CATSRKGGQPQHF.

By sample share, this clonotype is medium-sized (0.01 to 0.1%). This sequence joins TRBV20-1 and TRBJ2-3; D not certain. Between the trimmed V and J ends, which lost 1 base and 2 bases, there was a span of 13 bases. CDR3 length: 15 amino acids. Germline CDR1 and CDR2: DFQATT and SNEGSKA (reference sequence). This chain's CDR3 is CSARVGNSYTDTQYF. In nucleotides, the CDR3 is TGCAGTGCTAGAGTGGGCAACTCCTACACAGATACGCAGTATTTT.

This clonotype is hyperexpanded within its sample. The genes are TRBV4-3 and TRBJ2-1; TRBD2 matches at 7 bases. Germline lookup yields CDR1 LGHNA and CDR2 YSLEER. CDR3 length: 14 amino acids. Germline trimming cut 0 bases from V and 7 bases from J; bases unmatched to any gene: 3. The CDR3 coding sequence is TGCGCCAGCAGCCAAGATTGGGAGGGAAATGAGCAGTTCTTC. Its translation: CASSQDWEGNEQFF.

This clonotype is deemed medium-sized (0.01 to 0.1%). The chain uses TRBV4-2 and TRBJ2-2; no firm D call. V lost 0 bases, J lost 5 bases, and 1 base lay in between. Germline V lookup: CDR1 LGHNA, CDR2 YNFKEQ. This CDR3 is built from 12 residues. The CDR3 DNA sequence: TGTGCCAGCAGCCAAGAAACCGGGGAGCTGTTTTTT. Translation gives CASSQETGELFF.

This clonotype has only a few counts. The chain is built from TRBV6-2 or TRBV6-3 and TRBJ2-1; the match to TRBD2 covers 8 bases. V gave up 2 bases and J gave up 8 bases; unmatched junction bases: 14. The germline V gene has CDR1 MNHEY and CDR2 SVGEGT. CDR3 size: 17 residues. The DNA for the CDR3 is TGTGCCAGCAGTTACAATCGGGGGACTAGAACGGTCCATGAGCAGTTCTTC. Encoded protein: CASSYNRGTRTVHEQFF.

This clonotype appeared many times. The chain has TRBV6-5 and TRBJ2-4; the match to TRBD1 covers 8 bases. Trimming removed 4 bases from V and 8 bases from J; junction bases left unmatched: 13. CDR1 is MNHEY, CDR2 SVGAGI, per germline. This CDR3 contains 16 residues. This chain's CDR3 is CASSSGTGGTRYIQYF. The CDR3 coding sequence is TGTGCCAGCAGTTCCGGGACAGGAGGAACGAGGTACATTCAGTACTTC.

This clonotype rates as medium-sized (0.01 to 0.1%). The rearrangement links TRBV7-2 to TRBJ2-2, with D hard to call. Germline V lookup: CDR1 SGHTA, CDR2 FQGNSA. The CDR3 covers 16 residues. V was clipped by 4 bases and J by 4 bases, with 16 bases between them. CDR3 in amino acids: CASSSSGRTVTGELFF. Here the CDR3 DNA reads TGTGCCAGCAGCTCTTCTGGTCGGACGGTCACCGGGGAGCTGTTTTTT.

At least ten counts were recorded for this clonotype. The chain carries TRBV6-9 and TRBJ2-3, with TRBD2 identical over 11 bases. CDR3 length: 16 residues. Germline V gene data show CDR1 as MNHGY and CDR2 as SVAAGI. Trimming at V came to 0 bases and at J to 4 bases, leaving 3 bases not matched to a gene. In DNA form, the CDR3 reads TGTGCCAGCAGTTATTCCGGGACTAGCGGTCCAGATACGCAGTATTTT. This codes for CASSYSGTSGPDTQYF.

This clonotype was seen repeatedly, ten times or more. J is TRBJ2-7 and V is TRBV5-1; 10 nucleotides match TRBD2. Unmatched junction bases numbered 10, after V lost 4 bases and J lost 6 bases. In germline, CDR1 is SGHRS, CDR2 YFSETQ. CDR3 length: 15 amino acids. CDR3 bases: TGCGCCAGCAGCGTCCCTAGCGGGAGCGCCACCGAGCAGTACTTC. It specifies CASSVPSGSATEQYF.

At least ten counts were recorded for this clonotype. The chain has TRBV5-1 and TRBJ2-1, with TRBD2 identical over 8 bases. This CDR3 has 13 residues. V lost 5 bases, J lost 8 bases, and 6 bases stayed unmatched. The germline V gene has CDR1 SGHRS and CDR2 YFSETQ. The chain's CDR3 is CASRREVPDEQFF. CDR3 nucleotides: TGCGCCAGCAGGCGGGAGGTTCCCGATGAGCAGTTCTTC.

This clonotype rates as medium-sized. V is TRBV7-2 and J is TRBJ2-3; no reliable D call. This CDR3 region has 15 residues. CDR1 SGHTA and CDR2 FQGNSA come from the germline V gene. V gave up 1 base and J gave up 0 bases, with 8 bases separating them. In DNA, the CDR3 is TGTGCCAGCAGCTTAGACTACCTTAGCACAGATACGCAGTATTTT. Translation: CASSLDYLSTDTQYF.

As to this clonotype: This may come from a read error, since a much larger clone is one base off. This rearrangement joins TRBV7-9 to TRBJ2-1, with TRBD2 identical over 8 bases. The germline CDR1 and CDR2 sequences are SEHNR and FQNEAQ (reference sequence). The CDR3 loop spans 15 amino acids. The CDR3 here is CAGSRPPGTRDEQFF. The CDR3 DNA is TGTGCCGGCAGCCGTCCGCCCGGGACTAGAGATGAGCAGTTCTTC.

This clonotype was seen ten or more times. This sequence joins TRBV24-1 and TRBJ2-3; maybe TRBD2 (6 bases). The ends were cut back, 3 bases at V and 7 bases at J, with 10 bases in the middle. The CDR3 has 13 residues. The germline V gene encodes CDR1 KGHDR and CDR2 SFDVKD. CDR3: CATSDGGRYTQYF. CDR3 DNA: TGTGCCACCAGTGATGGAGGGAGATATACGCAGTATTTT.

At least ten counts were recorded for this clonotype. The gene calls are TRBV7-9 and TRBJ2-3; TRBD1 matches at 7 bases. The V gene's germline CDR1 is SEHNR and CDR2 FQNEAQ (reference sequence). V lost 1 base and J lost 3; bases outside the gene matches: 7. The CDR3 has 16 residues. CDR3: CASSLVGTEVTDTQYF. The CDR3 DNA reads TGTGCCAGCAGCTTAGTAGGGACAGAAGTAACAGATACGCAGTATTTT.

This clonotype was seen many times. Written as DNA, the CDR3 is TGTGCCAGCAGCTTGGGGACAGGGGGCGCGAACAATCAGCCCCAGCATTTT. Translated, it gives CASSLGTGGANNQPQHF. This chain connects TRBV5-6 to TRBJ1-5; 11 nucleotides align to TRBD1. The V and J ends lost 0 bases and 3 bases, in that order; junction bases with no gene match: 5. The length of the CDR3 is 17 residues. Germline lookup yields CDR1 SGHDT and CDR2 YYEEEE. The full variable domain, completed using reference TRBV5-6 and TRBJ1-5, is DAGVTQSPTHLIKTRGQQVTLRCSPKSGHDTVSWYQQALGQGPQFIFQYYEEEERQRGNFPDRFSGHQFPNYSSELNVNALLLGDSALYLCASSLGTGGANNQPQHFGDGTRLSIL.

At least ten counts were recorded for this clonotype. V and J are TRBV24-1 and TRBJ2-3; TRBD2 might be the D (6 bases). This CDR3 is 18 amino acids long. Germline lookup yields CDR1 KGHDR and CDR2 SFDVKD. V lost 5 bases and J 0 bases, leaving 20 bases between the germline ends. The CDR3 nucleotides read TGTGCCACCAGTGCCCTCTTCGGGGGAGATGGAAGCACAGATACGCAGTATTTT. Translating gives CATSALFGGDGSTDTQYF.

By sample fraction, this clonotype is medium-sized. In DNA, the CDR3 is TGCGCCAGCAGCCAAGAGGTGGATACGCAGTATTTT. It codes for CASSQEVDTQYF. This chain joins TRBV4-1 and TRBJ2-3, with unresolved D. V was pared by 0 bases and J by 6 bases, with 4 bases between. The CDR3 extends over 12 amino acids. Germline lookup yields CDR1 MGHRA and CDR2 YSYEKL.

By proportion, this clonotype is medium-sized (0.01 to 0.1%). This chain joins TRBV7-6 and TRBJ2-5; unclear D gene. Germline V gene data show CDR1 as SGHVS and CDR2 as FNYEAQ. The CDR3 consists of 13 residues. Trimming shortened V by 3 bases and J by 2 bases, and 7 bases separated the two germline ends. The CDR3 is CASSLSRQETQYF. CDR3 DNA sequence: TGTGCCAGCAGCTTGAGTCGACAAGAGACCCAGTACTTC. Full variable domain (remainder filled in from reference TRBV7-6 and TRBJ2-5): GAGVSQSPRYKVTKRGQDVALRCDPISGHVSLYWYRQALGQGPEFLTYFNYEAQQDKSGLPNDRFSAERPEGSISTLTIQRTEQRDSAMYRCASSLSRQETQYFGPGTRLLVL.